This T cell receptor (beta chain) was identified in a study of CD8+ T cells in alopecia areata. Study at large: Tofacitinib was taken orally by treated patients, and the dose was 5 to 10 mg twice daily.

The V gene's germline CDR1 is SGHTA and CDR2 FQGTGA. V was clipped by 0 bases and J by 7 bases, with 7 bases between them. CDR3 length equals 13 residues. General study findings and limits: Scalp sample data also include resident alphabeta T cells from normal skin.

Turning to this clone: The antigen is unknown.

cDNA reverse transcribed from extracted RNA served as the sequencing template. The repertoire was sequenced with immunoSEQ multiplex PCR; TCRdb's copy has only in-frame clones and lacks some. This sample has some 200,000 clones, with around 57% found just once. The treatment denotes: oral pan-JAK inhibitor, 5-10 mg twice daily. The clonotype originates from a human donor with alopecia areata. Sample: CD4+ T cells sorted from blood, taken at week 4, from a patient treated with tofacitinib. The chain uses TRBV7-3 and TRBJ2-1; D not certain. CDR3 amino acids: CASSLTGPNEQFF. The DNA for the CDR3 is TGTGCCAGCAGCTTAACAGGGCCGAATGAGCAGTTCTTC.